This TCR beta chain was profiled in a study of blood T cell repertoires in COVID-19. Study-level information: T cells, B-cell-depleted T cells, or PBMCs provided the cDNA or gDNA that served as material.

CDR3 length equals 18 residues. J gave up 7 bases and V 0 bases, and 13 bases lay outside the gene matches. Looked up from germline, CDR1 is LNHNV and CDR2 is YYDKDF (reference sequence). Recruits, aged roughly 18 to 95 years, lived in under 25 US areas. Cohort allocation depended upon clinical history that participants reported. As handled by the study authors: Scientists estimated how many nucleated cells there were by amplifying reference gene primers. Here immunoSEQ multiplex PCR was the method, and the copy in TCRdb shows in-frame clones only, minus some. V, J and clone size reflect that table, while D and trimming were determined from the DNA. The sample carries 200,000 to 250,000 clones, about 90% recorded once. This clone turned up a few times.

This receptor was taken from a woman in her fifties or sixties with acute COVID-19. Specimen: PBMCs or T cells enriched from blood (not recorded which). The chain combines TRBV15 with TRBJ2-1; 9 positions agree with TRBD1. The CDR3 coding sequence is TGTGCCACCAGCAGAGATCTTTGGACAGGGGATTCGGAGAATGAGCAGTTCTTC. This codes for CATSRDLWTGDSENEQFF.